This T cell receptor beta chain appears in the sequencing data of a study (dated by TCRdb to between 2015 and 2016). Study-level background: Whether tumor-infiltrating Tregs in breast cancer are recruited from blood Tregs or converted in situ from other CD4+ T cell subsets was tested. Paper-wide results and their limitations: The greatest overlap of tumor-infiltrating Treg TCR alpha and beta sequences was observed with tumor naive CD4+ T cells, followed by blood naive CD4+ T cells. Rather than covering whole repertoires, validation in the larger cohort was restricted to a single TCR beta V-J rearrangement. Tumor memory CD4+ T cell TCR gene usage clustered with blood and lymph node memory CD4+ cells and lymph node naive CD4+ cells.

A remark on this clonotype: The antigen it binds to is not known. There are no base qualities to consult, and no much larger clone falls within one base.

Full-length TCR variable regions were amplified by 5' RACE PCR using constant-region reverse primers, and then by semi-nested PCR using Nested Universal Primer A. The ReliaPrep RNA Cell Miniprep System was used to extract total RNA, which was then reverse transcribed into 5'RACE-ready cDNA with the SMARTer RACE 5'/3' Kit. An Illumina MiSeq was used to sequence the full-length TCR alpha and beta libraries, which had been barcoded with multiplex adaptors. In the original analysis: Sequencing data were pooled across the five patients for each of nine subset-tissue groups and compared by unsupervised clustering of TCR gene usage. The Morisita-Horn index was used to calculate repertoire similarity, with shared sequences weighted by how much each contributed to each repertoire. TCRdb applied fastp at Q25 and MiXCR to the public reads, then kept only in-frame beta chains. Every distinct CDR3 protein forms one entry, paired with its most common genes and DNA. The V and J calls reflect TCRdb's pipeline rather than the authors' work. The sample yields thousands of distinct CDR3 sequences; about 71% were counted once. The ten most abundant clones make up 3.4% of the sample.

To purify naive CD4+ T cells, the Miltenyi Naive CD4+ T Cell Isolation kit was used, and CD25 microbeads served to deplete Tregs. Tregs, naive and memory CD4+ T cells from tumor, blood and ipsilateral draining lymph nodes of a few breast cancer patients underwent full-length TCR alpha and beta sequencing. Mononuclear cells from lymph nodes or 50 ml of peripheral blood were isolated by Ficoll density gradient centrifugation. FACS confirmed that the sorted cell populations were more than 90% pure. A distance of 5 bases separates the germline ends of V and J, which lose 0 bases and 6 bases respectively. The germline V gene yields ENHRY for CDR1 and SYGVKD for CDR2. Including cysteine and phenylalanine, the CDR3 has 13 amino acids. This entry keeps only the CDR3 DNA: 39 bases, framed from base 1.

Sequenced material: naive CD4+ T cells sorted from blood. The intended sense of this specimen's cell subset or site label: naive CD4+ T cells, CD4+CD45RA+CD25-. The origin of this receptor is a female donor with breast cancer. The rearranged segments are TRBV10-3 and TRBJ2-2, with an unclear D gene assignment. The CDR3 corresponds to CAISESGSGELFF. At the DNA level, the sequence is TGTGCCATCAGTGAGTCTGGATCCGGGGAGCTGTTTTTT.